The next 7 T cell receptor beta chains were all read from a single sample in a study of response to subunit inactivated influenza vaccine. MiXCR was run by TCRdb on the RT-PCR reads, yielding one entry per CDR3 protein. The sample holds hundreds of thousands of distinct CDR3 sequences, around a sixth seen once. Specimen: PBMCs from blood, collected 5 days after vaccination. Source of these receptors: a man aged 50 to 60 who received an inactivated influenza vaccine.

CDR3 coding DNA: TGTGCCAGCAGCCAAGTAGCGCCCAGCTCCTACAATGAGCAGTTCTTC. Amino acids: CASSQVAPSSYNEQFF. The chain combines TRBV7-6 with TRBJ2-1; D perhaps matches TRBD2 (5 bases). The germline V gene encodes CDR1 SGHVS and CDR2 FNYEAQ. The V end was cut by 5 bases, the J end by 0 bases, with 14 bases between. The CDR3 length is 16 residues.

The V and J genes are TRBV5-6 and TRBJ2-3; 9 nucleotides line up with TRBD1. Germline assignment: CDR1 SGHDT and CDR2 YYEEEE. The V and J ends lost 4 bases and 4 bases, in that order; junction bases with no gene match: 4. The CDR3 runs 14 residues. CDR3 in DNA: TGTGCCAGCAGCACTACAGGGGGCGCAGATACGCAGTATTTT. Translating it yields CASSTTGGADTQYF.

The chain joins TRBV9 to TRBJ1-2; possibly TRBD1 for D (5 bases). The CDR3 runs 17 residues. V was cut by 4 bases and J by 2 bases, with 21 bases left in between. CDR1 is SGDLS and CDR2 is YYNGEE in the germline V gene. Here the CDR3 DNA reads TGTGCCAGCAGCTCCCGAAGGGGAGCAGGAAGAAACTATGGCTACACCTTC. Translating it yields CASSSRRGAGRNYGYTF.

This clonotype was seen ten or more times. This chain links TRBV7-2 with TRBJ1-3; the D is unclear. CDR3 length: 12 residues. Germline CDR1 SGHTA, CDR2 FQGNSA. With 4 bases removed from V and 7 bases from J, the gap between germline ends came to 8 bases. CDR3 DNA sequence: TGTGCCAGCAGCTCCGATCGGAACACCATATATTTT. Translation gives CASSSDRNTIYF. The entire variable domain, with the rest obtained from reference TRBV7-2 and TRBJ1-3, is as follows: GAGVSQSPSNKVTEKGKDVELRCDPISGHTALYWYRQSLGQGLEFLIYFQGNSAPDKSGLPSDRFSAERTGGSVSTLTIQRTQQEDSAVYLCASSSDRNTIYFGEGSWLTVV.

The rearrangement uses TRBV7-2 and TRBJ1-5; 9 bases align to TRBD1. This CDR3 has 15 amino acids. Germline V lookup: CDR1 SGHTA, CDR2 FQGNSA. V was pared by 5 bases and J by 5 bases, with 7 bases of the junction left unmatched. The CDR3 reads CASSPGTGNYQPQHF. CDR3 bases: TGTGCCAGCAGCCCAGGGACAGGGAATTATCAGCCCCAGCATTTT.

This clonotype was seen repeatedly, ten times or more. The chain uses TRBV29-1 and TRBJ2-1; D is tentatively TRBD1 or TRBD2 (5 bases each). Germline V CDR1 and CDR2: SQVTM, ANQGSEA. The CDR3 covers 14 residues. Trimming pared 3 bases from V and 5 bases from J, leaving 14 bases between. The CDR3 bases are TGCAGCGTTGAGTACCGGGACGGGAACAATGAGCAGTTCTTC. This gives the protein CSVEYRDGNNEQFF.

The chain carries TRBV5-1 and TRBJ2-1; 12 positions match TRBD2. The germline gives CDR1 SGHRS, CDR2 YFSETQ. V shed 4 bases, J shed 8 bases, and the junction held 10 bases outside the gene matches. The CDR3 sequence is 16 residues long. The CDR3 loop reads CASSDLAGGMFYEQFF. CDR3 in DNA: TGCGCCAGCAGCGACCTAGCGGGAGGGATGTTCTATGAGCAGTTCTTC.